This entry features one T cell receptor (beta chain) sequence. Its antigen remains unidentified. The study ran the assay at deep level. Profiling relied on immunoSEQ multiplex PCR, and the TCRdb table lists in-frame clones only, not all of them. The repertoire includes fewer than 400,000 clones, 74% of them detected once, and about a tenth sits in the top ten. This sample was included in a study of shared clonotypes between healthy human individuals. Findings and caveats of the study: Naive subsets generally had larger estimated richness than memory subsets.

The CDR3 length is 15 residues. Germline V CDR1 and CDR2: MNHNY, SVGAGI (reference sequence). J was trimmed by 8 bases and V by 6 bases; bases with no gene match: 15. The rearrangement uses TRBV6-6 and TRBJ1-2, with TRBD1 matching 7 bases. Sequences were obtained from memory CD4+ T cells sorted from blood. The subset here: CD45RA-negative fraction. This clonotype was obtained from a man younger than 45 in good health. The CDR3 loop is CASRIRTGYHWGYTF. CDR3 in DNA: TGTGCCAGCAGGATTAGGACAGGCTACCACTGGGGCTACACCTTC.